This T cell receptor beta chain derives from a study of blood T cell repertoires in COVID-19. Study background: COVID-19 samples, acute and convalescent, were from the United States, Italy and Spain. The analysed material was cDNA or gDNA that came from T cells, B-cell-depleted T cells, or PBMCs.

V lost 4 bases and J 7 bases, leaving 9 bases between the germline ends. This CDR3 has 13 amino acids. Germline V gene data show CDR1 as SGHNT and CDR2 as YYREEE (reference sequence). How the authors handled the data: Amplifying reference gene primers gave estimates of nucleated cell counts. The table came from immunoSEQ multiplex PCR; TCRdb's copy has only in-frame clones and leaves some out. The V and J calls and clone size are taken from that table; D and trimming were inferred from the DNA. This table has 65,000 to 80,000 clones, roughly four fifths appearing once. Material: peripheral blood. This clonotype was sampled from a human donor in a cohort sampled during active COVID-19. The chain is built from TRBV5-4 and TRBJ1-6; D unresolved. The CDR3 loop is CASSPQENSPLHF. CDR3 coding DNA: TGTGCCAGCAGCCCGCAGGAAAATTCACCCCTCCACTTT.